Included here is one TCR beta chain sequence, with context. Its antigen target is currently unknown. The sample holds no much larger clone one base away, and base qualities are not on file. This sample was included in a study of cytomegalovirus exposure and HLA in healthy donors (dated by TCRdb to about 2017). With respect to the entire study: According to an earlier analysis of 587 of the donors, roughly 180 million T cells yielded 90 million to 140 million unique TCR beta sequences and approximately 300 Gb of sequence data. An early release covering 500 to 750 HLA-typed donors comprised approximately 290 gigabases of sequencing data and roughly 85 million unique TCR sequences. The genetic ancestry cluster associated with self-reported Caucasian donors included 81% of the approximately 400 genotyped donors. The study was designed to test whether signatures of past pathogen exposure could be identified by cataloging public T cell receptors. The study profiled the T cell repertoires of under 700 subjects by immunosequencing and related them to cytomegalovirus serostatus. A separate validation cohort of more than 100 different subjects was used in addition to the roughly 720-subject first cohort. To predict cytomegalovirus infection status, the study brought together high-throughput TCR immunosequencing, statistical association of individual TCRs with disease status, and machine learning. A later analysis re-examined previously published TCR beta repertoires from just over 650 donors and added high-resolution HLA genotyping to investigate patterns of TCR occurrence. Rather than drawing on any new phenotypic data, the later analysis identified candidate immune exposures from TCR beta sequences and the way those sequences occurred across donors. An earlier analysis of approximately 500 of the donors applied high-throughput TCR beta sequencing to assess whether each TCR beta V gene segment acted as functional or pseudogenic. Donor age, sex, ethnicity and CMV serostatus were compiled alongside the repertoire data. A later genetic analysis took genome-wide SNP genotypes for about 55% of the 666 donors and used that subset as a discovery cohort. Every repertoire in the discovery cohort had been generated on one and the same sequencing platform. Class I and class II HLA loci were covered by the typing at four-digit resolution. The number of donors typed differed by locus, with roughly 629-640 for A, B, C, DRB1 and DQB1, around 560 for DQA1, some 570 for DPA1, and some 450 for DPB1. A few DR-DQ haplotypes were handled as single units for association and clustering because linkage in the cohort was strong. On average, roughly 250,000 unique TCR beta nucleotide sequences were sequenced per donor among 398 genotyped donors of the cohort, with roughly 18% of those sequences being non-productive. General conclusions and limits of the study: A later analysis reported that several top co-occurrence clusters appeared linked to parvovirus B19, influenza, CMV and Epstein-Barr virus. When HLA alleles, especially DR and DQ, strongly co-occurred, attributing TCR associations to individual alleles was difficult. It was suggested by the authors that the approach could potentially be generalized to other disease states and immunological phenotypes. Sequencing depth was assumed to be roughly uniform across donors in the presence/absence analyses, though that assumption may not hold. In a later analysis, the rate of TCR association differed among HLA loci, with DRB1 alleles having the most associated TCRs and HLA-C alleles having the fewest. A later genetic analysis associated a missense DCLRE1C variant with V-gene and J-gene trimming of TCR beta chains, and an independent cohort replicated the association. Linkage disequilibrium might explain the correlated functional status among segregating V segments, but an unknown experimental factor could not be ruled out. Some IMGT-functional V segments, including TRBV6-2 and TRBV6-3, could not be distinguished by the 87-base-pair reads and were therefore excluded. In a later genetic analysis, fewer N-insertions in productive TCRs were reported among donors in an Asian-associated ancestry cluster than the roughly 640-donor mean. The earlier analysis of 587 of the donors excluded roughly 16 rarely observed V segments, including chromosome 9 orphons, because counts were too low. Because HLA typing was missing for some donors at each locus, association tests included only the typed subset. The cohort was sequenced for TCR beta chains only, and without alpha or paired-chain data the features that could be detected were limited. A later analysis found that most CMV-associated TCR beta chains appeared HLA-restricted, with HLA associations seemingly driven largely by CMV exposure. Compared with equally common non-associated chains, HLA-associated TCR beta chains in a later analysis were more clonally expanded and had lower generation probabilities. The classifier was reported to diagnose cytomegalovirus status with high specificity and sensitivity in both the original and validation cohorts. In a later analysis, some 18,000 TCR beta sequences were associated with specific HLA alleles at a false discovery rate of 0.05. Most TCR sequences were seen in very few donors, while some public TCRs were found in many individuals. Immune exposure information for the cohort was limited to CMV serostatus. In vitro tests confirmed that a few of the cytomegalovirus-associated TCR beta chains recognize cytomegalovirus antigens. An earlier analysis of around 500 of the donors showed that most TCR beta V segments appeared in productive rearrangements either about 90% or about 30% of the time, which broadly matched IMGT annotations. In the study, around 150 TCR beta chains were listed as associated with cytomegalovirus. The sequencing pipeline was judged likely to have produced a cluster of highly shared sequence variants as a technical artifact. A further reported finding was that TCR beta sequences accurately predicted the HLA-A and HLA-B alleles for most subjects in the first cohort.

Library prep was done by the immunoSEQ multiplex PCR assay. The multiplex PCR relied on a mix of 60 forward primers for TCR Vbeta segments and 13 reverse primers for TCR Jbeta segments. Amplification of the CDR3 region of rearranged TCR beta genes was performed with a multiplex PCR assay on genomic DNA. Amplified TCR beta libraries were sequenced as 87-base-pair reads on the Illumina HiSeq System. Per the source publication's procedure: Across the 670 or so repertoires, a later analysis counted tens of millions of unique TCR beta chains, roughly 11 million of which were shared by at least two donors. A nearest-neighbor algorithm error-corrected the raw reads and collapsed the reads into unique sequences, merging closely related sequences to remove PCR and sequencing errors. V, D and J gene segments were assigned by aligning CDR3 sequences to IMGT reference sequences. For a sequence to be retained, a match of at least six nucleotides to both a V gene segment and a J gene segment was required. Rearrangements were called productive when the CDR3 lacked stop codons and stayed in frame with V and J; all others were non-productive. CDR3 was defined by IMGT convention, running from the second conserved V-encoded cysteine to the conserved J-encoded phenylalanine. The earlier analysis of about 560 of the donors excluded any sequence lacking an unambiguous match to a single V gene segment. An earlier analysis of several hundred of the donors called V segments functional above 56.7% productive rearrangements and segregating when the between-donor standard deviation exceeded 5%. To diagnose cytomegalovirus status from the catalog of TCR beta chain sequences, a statistical classification framework was built. In a later analysis, TCR nucleotide sequences were compared against IMGT/GENE-DB human TR gene sequences so that V and J genes could be assigned. A later analysis assigned CDR3 sequences and most-parsimonious VDJ recombination scenarios with the TCRdist pipeline. In a later analysis, each TCR beta chain was defined by its CDR3 amino acid sequence together with its V-gene family, and reads without a unique V-gene family were excluded. A later analysis removed 550 to 700 highly shared, low-generation-probability nucleotide sequences to deal with suspected cross-contamination and a sequencing artifact. In a later analysis, a clonal expansion index was calculated for each public chain from normalized within-repertoire ranks of inferred template counts. Generation probabilities in a later analysis came from a VDJ recombination model fitted to out-of-frame rearrangements, and those results were checked against IGoR. In a later analysis, hypergeometric tests were used to score TCR-TCR, TCR-HLA and TCR-CMV co-occurrence, with a repertoire-size bias correction applied to TCR pairs. A later analysis estimated false discovery rates by permuting HLA or CMV assignments 20 times. A later analysis grouped co-occurring TCRs with DBSCAN, adding TCRdist sequence similarity when clustering within HLA-allele-positive subsets. For co-occurrence clustering, repertoires with fewer than 30,000 or more than 120,000 public chains were excluded, along with a handful of repertoires with anomalous nucleotide sharing. Sourced from immuneACCESS, this table was stored by TCRdb with only in-frame sequences that have V and J called. A share of the clones is absent; for the studies checked, an unresolved V gene accounts for under half, and the remainder has no known explanation. That table furnishes V, J and clone size, whereas the DNA furnished D and trimming. Within this sample are 200,000 to 250,000 clones, with approximately 80% of them counted one time only. The ten most abundant clones make up around 15% of the sample.

Trimming removed 7 bases from V and 1 base from J; the gene matches leave 7 bases unexplained. The CDR3 measures 15 amino acids from cysteine to phenylalanine. The entry retains the CDR3 DNA only, 45 bases that are in frame from base 1. The germline V gene gives CDR1 as MNHEY and CDR2 as SVGAGI. In total, approximately 700 healthy bone marrow donors made up the cohort. At the time of sampling, all cohort members were nominally healthy, though unrecorded immune exposures were likely present. The donor was CMV seronegative and belonged to the group of 320 or so seronegative cohort members. Every donor gave a peripheral blood sample, and the peripheral blood mononuclear cells from that sample were used for TCR beta sequencing. The Qiagen DNeasy Blood Extraction Kit was used to extract genomic DNA from the blood cell samples.

The sequence was collected from a man aged 35-49 years in good health and CMV-seronegative. Sequencing was performed on PBMCs. This sequence uses TRBV6-5 and TRBJ2-7, with 10 bases aligning to TRBD2. DNA sequence: TGTGCCAGCACCTATGGAGCGGGAGGGTCCTACGAGCAGTACTTC. The encoded protein is CASTYGAGGSYEQYF.